This T cell receptor (beta chain) was profiled in a study of cytomegalovirus exposure and HLA in healthy donors. The assay was immunoSEQ multiplex PCR, and TCRdb's table has in-frame clones only and misses some. The repertoire includes some 350,000 clones, 87% of them detected once, and approximately 1.2% sits in the top ten. V lost 11 bases to trimming and J lost 3 bases; unmatched junction nucleotides: 7. The CDR3 is made up of 13 amino acids. Germline CDR1 reads MNHEY; CDR2 reads SVGAGI. Sequencing used PBMCs. This sequence originates from a woman in her thirties in good health and CMV-seropositive. V is TRBV6-5 and J is TRBJ2-3; 8 positions agree with TRBD2. CDR3 in DNA: TGTGCCGTGACCAGCGGGAGTACAGATACGCAGTATTTT. It is translated as CAVTSGSTDTQYF.